This T cell receptor (beta chain) comes out of a study of cytotoxic CD8 clonotypes in ibrutinib-treated CLL. Study-level information: Of the patients, about a dozen were relapsed/refractory, approximately 15 treatment-naive and roughly 17 IGHV unmutated. Study outcomes and limitations: Clonality grew at ibrutinib response; at progression, it decreased back toward baseline. Sampling time points were not equivalent between sustained-remission and progressing patients. Public clonotypes showed up rarely, and on treatment they shrank or held steady.

A note on this clone: The antigen is unknown.

Assay: immunoSEQ multiplex PCR; the TCRdb copy retains only in-frame clones and omits some. Of around 250,000 clones listed, 70% are singletons. This CDR3 contains 16 residues. Trimming cost V 0 bases and J 6 bases, with 14 bases left between them. Germline V gene data show CDR1 as SGHVS and CDR2 as FQNEAQ. V and J are TRBV7-8 and TRBJ2-2; maybe TRBD2 (6 bases). This TCR was sampled from a human donor with chronic lymphocytic leukemia. This specimen consisted of PBMCs, obtained after 24 months of ibrutinib treatment. The CDR3 sequence is CASSLASAGGAGELFF. The CDR3 DNA reads as TGTGCCAGCAGCTTAGCCTCGGCAGGAGGGGCCGGGGAGCTGTTTTTT. The full variable domain, completed using reference TRBV7-8 and TRBJ2-2, is GAGVSQSPRYKVAKRGQDVALRCDPISGHVSLFWYQQALGQGPEFLTYFQNEAQLDKSGLPSDRFFAERPEGSVSTLKIQRTQQEDSAVYLCASSLASAGGAGELFFGEGSRLTVL.